The clone carrying this T cell receptor (beta chain) was observed many times. Its antigen is as yet unknown. For the sorted libraries, 1 million CD4+ or CD8+ T cells were used. Germline-derived CDR1 and CDR2 are SGHKS and YYEKEE (reference sequence). Trimming removed 4 bases from V and 4 bases from J; junction bases left unmatched: 4. The CDR3 spans 15 residues. The data were taken from a study of neurological immune-mediated disorders. Study-wide findings and caveats: Across subjects, expanded clones had no CDR3 amino acid sequences in common, pointing to private repertoires in all groups.

It was by 5'RACE with 10-nucleotide random UMIs that the cDNA was made. MiXCR, applied by TCRdb to the 5' RACE reads, yields one record per CDR3 protein. The repertoire holds about 14,000 distinct CDR3 sequences, with roughly 7% as singletons. The specimen sequenced was CD8+ T cells from blood. The chain couples TRBV5-5 to TRBJ2-1; TRBD2 aligns across 11 bases. The receptor's source is a woman aged 40 to 49 in good health. The CDR3 DNA sequence: TGTGCCAGCAGCCCGGGACTAGCGGTGTACAATGAGCAGTTCTTC. Translating it yields CASSPGLAVYNEQFF. The full variable domain, in which reference TRBV5-5 and TRBJ2-1 provide the parts outside the CDR3, is DAGVTQSPTHLIKTRGQQVTLRCSPISGHKSVSWYQQVLGQGPQFIFQYYEKEERGRGNFPDRFSARQFPNYSSELNVNALLLGDSALYLCASSPGLAVYNEQFFGPGTRLTVL.